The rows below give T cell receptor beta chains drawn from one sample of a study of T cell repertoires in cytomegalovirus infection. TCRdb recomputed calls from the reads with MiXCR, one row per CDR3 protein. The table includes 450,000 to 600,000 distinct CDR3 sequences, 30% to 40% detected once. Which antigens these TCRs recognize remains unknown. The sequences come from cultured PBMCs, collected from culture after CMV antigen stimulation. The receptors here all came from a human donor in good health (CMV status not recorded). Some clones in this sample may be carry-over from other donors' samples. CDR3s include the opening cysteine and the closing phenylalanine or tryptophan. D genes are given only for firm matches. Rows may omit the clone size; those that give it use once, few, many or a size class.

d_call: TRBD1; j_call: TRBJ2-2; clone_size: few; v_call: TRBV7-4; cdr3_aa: CASSSGQGRTNRTNTGELFF; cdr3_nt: TGTGCCAGCAGCTCCGGACAGGGTAGAACCAACCGCACGAACACCGGGGAGCTGTTTTTT
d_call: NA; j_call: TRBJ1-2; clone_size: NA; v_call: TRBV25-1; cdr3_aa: CASSGSGARFEGYTF; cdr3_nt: TGTGCCAGCAGTGGGTCAGGGGCCCGATTTGAGGGCTACACCTTC
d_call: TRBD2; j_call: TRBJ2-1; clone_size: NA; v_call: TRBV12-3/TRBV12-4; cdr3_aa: CASSTTSGRDLNEQFF; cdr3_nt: TGTGCCAGCAGTACGACTAGCGGGAGGGATTTGAATGAGCAGTTCTTC
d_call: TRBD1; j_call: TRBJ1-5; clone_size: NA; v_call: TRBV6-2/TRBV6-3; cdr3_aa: CASSSGQGGMIPQHF; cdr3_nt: TGTGCCAGCAGTTCGGGACAGGGTGGAATGATCCCCCAGCATTTT
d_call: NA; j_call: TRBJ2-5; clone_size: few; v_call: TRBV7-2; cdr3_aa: CASSLRLVETQYF; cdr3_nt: TGTGCCAGCAGCCTACGACTAGTAGAGACCCAGTACTTC
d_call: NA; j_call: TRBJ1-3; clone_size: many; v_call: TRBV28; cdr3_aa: CASTSGNTIYF; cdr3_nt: TGTGCCAGTACTTCTGGAAACACCATATATTTT
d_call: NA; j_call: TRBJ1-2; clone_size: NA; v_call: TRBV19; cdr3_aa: CASSPDSLTLYGYTF; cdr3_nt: TGTGCCAGTAGCCCGGACAGTCTGACCCTCTATGGCTACACCTTC
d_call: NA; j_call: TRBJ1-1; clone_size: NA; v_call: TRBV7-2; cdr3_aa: CFGGGTEAFF; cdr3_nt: TGTTTTGGGGGCGGCACTGAAGCTTTCTTT
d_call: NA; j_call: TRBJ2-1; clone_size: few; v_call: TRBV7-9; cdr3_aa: CASFSANEQFF; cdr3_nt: TGTGCCAGCTTCAGCGCAAATGAGCAGTTCTTC
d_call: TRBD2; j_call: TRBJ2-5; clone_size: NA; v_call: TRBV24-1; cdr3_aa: CATSVLSGRAETQYF; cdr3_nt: TGTGCCACCAGTGTTCTTAGCGGGAGAGCGGAGACCCAGTACTTC
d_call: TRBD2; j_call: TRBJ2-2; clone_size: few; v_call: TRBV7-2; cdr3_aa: CASSSLLAGNTGELFF; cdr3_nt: TGTGCCAGCAGCTCCTTACTAGCGGGAAACACCGGGGAGCTGTTTTTT
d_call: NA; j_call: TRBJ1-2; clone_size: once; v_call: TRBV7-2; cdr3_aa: CASSNFGAEPYGYTF; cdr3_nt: TGTGCCAGCAGCAATTTTGGGGCAGAACCCTATGGCTACACCTTC
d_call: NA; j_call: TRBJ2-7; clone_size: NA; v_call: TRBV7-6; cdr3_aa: CASSGSGTQSYEQYF; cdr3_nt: TGTGCCAGCAGCGGATCCGGGACACAGTCCTACGAGCAGTACTTC
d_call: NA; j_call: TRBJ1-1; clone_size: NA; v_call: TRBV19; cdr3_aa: CASSIVPTRVNTEAFF; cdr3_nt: TGTGCCAGTAGTATAGTCCCGACCCGAGTGAACACTGAAGCTTTCTTT
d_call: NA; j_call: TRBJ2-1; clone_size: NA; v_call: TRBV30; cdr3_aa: CAWSPGSNEQFF; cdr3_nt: TGTGCCTGGAGTCCCGGCTCAAATGAGCAGTTCTTC
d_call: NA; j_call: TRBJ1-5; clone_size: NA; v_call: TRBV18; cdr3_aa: CASSPKSDQPQHF; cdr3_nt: TGTGCCAGCTCACCAAAGTCGGATCAGCCCCAGCATTTT
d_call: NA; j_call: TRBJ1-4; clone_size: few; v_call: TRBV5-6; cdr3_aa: CASSLRGSATNEKLFF; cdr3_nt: TGTGCCAGCAGCTTGCGCGGGTCTGCAACTAATGAAAAACTGTTTTTT
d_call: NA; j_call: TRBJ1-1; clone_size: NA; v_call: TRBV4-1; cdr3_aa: CASSQRGLNTEAFF; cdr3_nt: TGCGCCAGCAGCCAAAGAGGACTGAACACTGAAGCTTTCTTT
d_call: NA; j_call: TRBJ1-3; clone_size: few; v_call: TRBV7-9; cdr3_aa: CASSGNRDSGNTIYF; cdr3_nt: TGTGCCAGCAGCGGAAACAGGGATTCTGGAAACACCATATATTTT
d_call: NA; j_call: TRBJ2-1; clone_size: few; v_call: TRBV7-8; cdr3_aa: CASSLGRASRVNEQFF; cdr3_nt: TGTGCCAGCAGCTTAGGTAGGGCATCCCGGGTGAATGAGCAGTTCTTC
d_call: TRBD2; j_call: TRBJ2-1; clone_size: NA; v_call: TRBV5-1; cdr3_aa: CASSLVGSGRPNEQFF; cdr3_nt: TGCGCCAGCAGCTTGGTCGGGAGCGGGAGGCCCAATGAGCAGTTCTTC
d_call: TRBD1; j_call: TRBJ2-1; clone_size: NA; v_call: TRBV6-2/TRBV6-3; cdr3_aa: CASTRTGVFDNEQFF; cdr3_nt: TGTGCCAGCACCCGGACAGGCGTATTCGACAATGAGCAGTTCTTC
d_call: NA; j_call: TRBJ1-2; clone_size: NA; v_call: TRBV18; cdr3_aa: CASSPVGGESGYGYTF; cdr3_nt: TGTGCCAGCTCACCCGTTGGCGGGGAATCAGGCTATGGCTACACCTTC
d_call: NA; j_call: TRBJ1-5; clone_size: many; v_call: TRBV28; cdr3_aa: CASTKHPGHWSNQPQHF; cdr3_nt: TGTGCCAGCACCAAACACCCAGGGCATTGGAGCAATCAGCCCCAGCATTTT
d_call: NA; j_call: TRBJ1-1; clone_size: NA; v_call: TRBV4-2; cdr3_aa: CASSQDWRGANTEAFF; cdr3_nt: TGTGCCAGCAGCCAAGATTGGAGGGGGGCAAACACTGAAGCTTTCTTT
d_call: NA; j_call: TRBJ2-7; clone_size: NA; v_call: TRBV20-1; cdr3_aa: CSARVENYEQYF; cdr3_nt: TGCAGTGCTAGAGTAGAGAACTACGAGCAGTACTTC
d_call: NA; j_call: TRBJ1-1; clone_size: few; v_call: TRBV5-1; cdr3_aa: CASSTGTINTEAFF; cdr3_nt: TGCGCCAGCAGTACCGGGACAATCAACACTGAAGCTTTCTTT
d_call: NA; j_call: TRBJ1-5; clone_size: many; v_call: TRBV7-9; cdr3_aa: CASSVAPNQPQHF; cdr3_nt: TGTGCCAGCAGCGTAGCCCCAAATCAGCCCCAGCATTTT
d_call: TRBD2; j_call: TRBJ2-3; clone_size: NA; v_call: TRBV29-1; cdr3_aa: CSVPSGSDTQYF; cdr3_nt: TGCAGCGTTCCTAGCGGGAGTGATACGCAGTATTTT
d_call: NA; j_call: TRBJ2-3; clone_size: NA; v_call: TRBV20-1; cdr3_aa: CSASHDRDLRTDTQYF; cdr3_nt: TGCAGTGCTAGTCACGACCGGGACCTACGCACAGATACGCAGTATTTT
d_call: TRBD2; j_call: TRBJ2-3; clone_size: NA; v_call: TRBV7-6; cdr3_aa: CASSLAGLAGGPGTDTQYF; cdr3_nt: TGTGCCAGCAGCTTAGCGGGGCTAGCGGGAGGGCCGGGCACAGATACGCAGTATTTT
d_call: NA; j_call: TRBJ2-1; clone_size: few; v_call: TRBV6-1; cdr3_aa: CASSEQIYNEQFF; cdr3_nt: TGTGCCAGCAGTGAACAGATATACAATGAGCAGTTCTTC
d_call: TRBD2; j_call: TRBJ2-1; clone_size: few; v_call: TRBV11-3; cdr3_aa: CASSLGEGSGQFF; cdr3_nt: TGTGCCAGCAGCTTAGGGGAGGGTTCAGGGCAGTTCTTC
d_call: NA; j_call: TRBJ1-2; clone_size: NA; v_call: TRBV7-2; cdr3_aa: CASSPGPGNYGYTF; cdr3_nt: TGTGCCAGCAGCCCTGGACCGGGGAACTATGGCTACACCTTC
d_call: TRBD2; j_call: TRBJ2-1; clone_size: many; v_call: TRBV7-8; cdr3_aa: CASKPGREIRNEQFF; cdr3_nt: TGTGCCAGCAAACCTGGGCGGGAGATTAGGAATGAGCAGTTCTTC
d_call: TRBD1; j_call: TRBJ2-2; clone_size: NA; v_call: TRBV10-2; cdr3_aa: CASWDRVTSNTGELFF; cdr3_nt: TGCGCCAGCTGGGACAGGGTCACTTCGAACACCGGGGAGCTGTTTTTT
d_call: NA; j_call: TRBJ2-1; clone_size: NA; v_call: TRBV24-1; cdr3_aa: CATSDPGLGRNEQFF; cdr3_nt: TGTGCCACCAGTGATCCCGGACTGGGTAGGAATGAGCAGTTCTTC